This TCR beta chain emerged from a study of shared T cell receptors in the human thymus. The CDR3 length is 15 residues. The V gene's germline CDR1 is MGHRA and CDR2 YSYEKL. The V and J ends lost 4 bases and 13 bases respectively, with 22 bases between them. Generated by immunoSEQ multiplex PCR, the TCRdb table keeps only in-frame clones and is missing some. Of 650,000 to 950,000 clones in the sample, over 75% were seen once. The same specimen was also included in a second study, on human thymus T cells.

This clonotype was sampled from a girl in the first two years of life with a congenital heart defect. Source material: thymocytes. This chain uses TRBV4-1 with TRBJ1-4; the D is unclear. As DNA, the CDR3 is TGCGCCAGCAGCCCGATGCCTCCGGGCCGGGAGGGACTGTTTTTT. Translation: CASSPMPPGREGLFF.